This T cell receptor (beta chain) came from a study of blood T cells in healthy people across ages. General study points: With naive T cell percentage, TCR beta diversity showed a strong correlation.

For the second PCR, which ran for about 7 to 11 cycles, a sample-barcoded 5' primer and a J-beta primer mix were used. TCRdb itself ran the 5' RACE reads through MiXCR, one entry per CDR3 protein. Found here are hundreds of thousands of distinct CDR3 sequences, 20% to 25% of them singletons; the top ten hold around 3.4%. With regard to this clonotype: What it binds is not known. One end of the junction fails to match germline, which may point to a read error.

For every donor, a draw yielded around 9.4 milliliters of peripheral blood. This CDR3 is 17 amino acids long. The rearrangement links TRBV12-3 or TRBV12-4 to TRBJ2-2; 11 bases agree with TRBD2. The specimen was blood. The origin of this receptor is a man between 70 and 80 years old in good health. The CDR3 region is CTSSLAPTSGTPGELFF. CDR3 nucleotide sequence: TGTACCAGCAGCCTCGCTCCGACTAGCGGGACCCCCGGGGAGCTGTTTTTT.